This TCR beta chain was captured by sequencing in a study of Graves' ophthalmopathy and Graves' hyperthyroidism. The study enrolled ophthalmopathy donors with moderate-to-severe activity, CAS ≥3, NOSPECS ≥4 and duration under 3 months. The TCR beta CDR3 regions underwent amplification from RNA transcripts. Second-round multiplex PCR came after first-round RT-PCR with HTBI primers. TCRdb independently ran MiXCR on the multiplex PCR reads; one entry per CDR3 protein. This sample has about 740,000 distinct CDR3 sequences, with around 40% found just once. Worth noting for this clonotype: A single base separates this from a much larger clone, so it may be a read error. This is likely a read error, given that the CDR3 carries no conserved phenylalanine or tryptophan at its end.

The sequenced sample was peripheral blood. This sequence was found in an adult man with Graves' ophthalmopathy.

The CDR3 nucleotides are TGTGCCAGCAGCTTATTCCGACCCTGGGAGACCCAGTACCTC. The encoded protein is CASSLFRPWETQYL. The chain employs TRBV11-2 and TRBJ2-5; D unclear. The CDR3 loop spans 14 amino acids. The V gene's germline CDR1 is SGHAT and CDR2 FQNNGV. V lost 2 bases, J lost 5 bases, and 12 bases lay in between.